A single sample is the source of the 3 T cell receptor beta chains below, sequenced in a study of blood T cell repertoires in COVID-19. Generated by immunoSEQ multiplex PCR, the TCRdb table keeps only in-frame clones and is missing some. The data contain around 280,000 clones, around 90% of them singletons. Sequencing was performed on PBMCs or T cells enriched from blood (not recorded which). These receptor sequences come from a middle-aged woman who had recovered from COVID-19.

The V and J genes are TRBV30 and TRBJ1-3; 9 nucleotides match TRBD1. J gave up 1 base and V 3 bases, and 4 bases lay outside the gene matches. The germline V gene encodes CDR1 GTSNPN and CDR2 SVGIG (reference sequence). CDR3 size: 15 residues. The CDR3 DNA is TGTGCCTGGAGAGGACAGGGGTTGTCTGGAAACACCATATATTTT. Protein: CAWRGQGLSGNTIYF.

The V call is TRBV12-3 or TRBV12-4, the J call TRBJ2-1; 7 bases are a match to TRBD1. Unmatched junction bases numbered 7, after V lost 6 bases and J lost 8 bases. CDR3 length equals 13 residues. In DNA form, the CDR3 reads TGTGCCAGCAGCGGCGACAGGGACCATGAGCAGTTCTTC. Encoded protein: CASSGDRDHEQFF.

The chain employs TRBV11-2 and TRBJ2-1, with 9 positions matching TRBD2. CDR1 and CDR2 from the germline V gene are SGHAT and FQNNGV. The CDR3 is 14 amino acids. Trimming removed 4 bases from V and 3 bases from J; junction bases left unmatched: 1. The CDR3 region has the DNA TGTGCCAGCAGCTCTAGCGGGATCTACAATGAGCAGTTCTTC. This translates into CASSSSGIYNEQFF.